Below, one T cell receptor beta chain is given with its context. Its recognized antigen is unknown. Base qualities are missing; no much larger clone stands one base away. Related bone marrow donors provided peripheral blood samples on the day of marrow donation. Peripheral blood and bone marrow mononuclear cells were isolated by Ficoll-Hypaque density centrifugation and were cryopreserved. This entry comes from a study of T cells after posttransplantation cyclophosphamide (dated by TCRdb to 2016 to 2018). With regard to the full study: T cell repertoire reconstitution was tracked by TRB sequencing after myeloablative bone marrow transplantation in which posttransplantation cyclophosphamide was used as GVHD prophylaxis. Samples from some 40 PTCy-treated patients, along with samples from 15 to 20 of their related bone marrow donors, underwent antigen receptor sequencing. Blood from all 35 or so PTCy patients who had 1-year posttransplant specimens underwent TRB sequencing. In 3 patients, TRB sequencing was also performed on up to 3 more blood samples taken 2 to 5.2 years after transplant, and in 4 patients, pretransplant blood was also TRB-sequenced. Because TRA and TRB clonality were tightly correlated in fewer than 10 samples, subsequent TCR analyses were focused on TRB only. Public TRB sequences were compared against a database of over 3,600 sequences linked to responses to pathogens, tumor antigens, self-antigens and alloantigens.

Taken from cysteine to phenylalanine, the CDR3 has 13 residues. The retained sequence is limited to the CDR3, 39 bases, with the frame set at the first base. V and J are truncated by 6 bases and 0 bases respectively, leaving an intervening sequence of 6 bases. For CDR1 and CDR2, the germline V gene lists ENHRY and SYGVKD. General findings and caveats noted by the study authors: The TRB repertoires of T cells infiltrating skin or GI tract showed only limited overlap with the TRB repertoires of T cells in blood. Donor-recipient similarity was low at 1-2 months but rose over the first year, and later blood repertoires were often dominated by donor CD8+ memory clones. Across the 45 to 55 patients, TRB clonality was highly associated with recipient CMV seropositivity and CMV reactivation, and diversity with PTCy was similar to that in the CNI/methotrexate controls.

Genomic DNA was used for TRB sequencing, which was performed with the immunoSEQ assay at survey resolution or with the hsTCRB kit. On the study's bioinformatics: The immunoSEQ software handled the initial read processing, while the LymphoSeq R package was used for the repertoire analyses. Clonality was computed as 1 minus normalized Shannon entropy; Gini coefficient was also calculated for each TRB dataset. Phenotypes of unsorted samples were inferred by mapping TRB sequences from sorted subsets of the recipient or donor onto unsorted samples of the same recipient. Drawn from immuneACCESS, this table holds only the in-frame rearrangements with V and J called that TCRdb kept. Clones are partly lost; checked studies trace under half to an unresolved V gene and leave the rest unexplained. V and J calls and clone size are copied from that table; D and trimming were computed from the DNA. This sample has 47,000 or so clones in its table, and around nine tenths of those were observed once. The top ten constitute around 3.1% of the sample.

The sequence is built from TRBV10-3 and TRBJ1-5; TRBD1 might be the D gene, on 6 matching bases. The receptor was isolated from a woman aged 45-65 years in good health and a related stem cell transplant donor. Sequenced: PBMCs. The DNA sequence reads TGTGCCATCAGAGGGGGTAGCAATCAGCCCCAGCATTTT. It is translated as CAIRGGSNQPQHF.